This T cell receptor (beta chain) was found in a study of CD8 T cells in Susac syndrome. Trimming took off 3 bases at V and 7 bases at J, with 9 bases between the two ends. The CDR3 spans 13 residues. Germline CDR1 reads LGHDT; CDR2 reads YNNKEL (reference sequence). RNA was extracted with the RNeasy kit, and a quantity of about 0.45 to 1 ug was reverse transcribed using random hexamers. TCRdb independently ran MiXCR on the immunoSEQ multiplex PCR reads; one entry per CDR3 protein. The sample contains more than 150,000 distinct CDR3 sequences, around 95% of which appear only once. Negative isolation was used for CD8+ and CD4+ T cells and FACS enrichment for TEMRA cells.

Sequencing was performed on CD4+ T cells from PBMCs. The V gene is TRBV3-1, the J gene TRBJ1-4, with D possibly being TRBD1 (5 bases). The receptor's source is a human donor with Susac syndrome. The CDR3 sequence: CASSHSGGEKLFF. In DNA form, the CDR3 reads TGTGCCAGCAGCCACTCGGGGGGTGAAAAACTGTTTTTT.